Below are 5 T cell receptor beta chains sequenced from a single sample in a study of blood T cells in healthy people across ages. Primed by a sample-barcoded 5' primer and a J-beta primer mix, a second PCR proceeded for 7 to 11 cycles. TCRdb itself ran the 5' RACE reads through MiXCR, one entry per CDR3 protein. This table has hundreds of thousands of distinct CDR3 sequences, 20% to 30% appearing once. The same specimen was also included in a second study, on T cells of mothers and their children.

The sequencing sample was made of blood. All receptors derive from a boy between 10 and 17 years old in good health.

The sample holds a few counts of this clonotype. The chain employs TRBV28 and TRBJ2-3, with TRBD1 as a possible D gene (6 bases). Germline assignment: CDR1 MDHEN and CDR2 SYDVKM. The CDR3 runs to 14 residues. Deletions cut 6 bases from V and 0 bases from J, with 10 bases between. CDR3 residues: CASRLRGSTDTQYF. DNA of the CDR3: TGTGCCAGCAGGCTCAGGGGTAGCACAGATACGCAGTATTTT.

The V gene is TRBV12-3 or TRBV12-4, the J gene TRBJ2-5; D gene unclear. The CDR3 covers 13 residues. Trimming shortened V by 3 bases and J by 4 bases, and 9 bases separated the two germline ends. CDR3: CASSFWILETQYF. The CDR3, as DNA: TGTGCCAGCAGTTTTTGGATTTTAGAGACCCAGTACTTC.

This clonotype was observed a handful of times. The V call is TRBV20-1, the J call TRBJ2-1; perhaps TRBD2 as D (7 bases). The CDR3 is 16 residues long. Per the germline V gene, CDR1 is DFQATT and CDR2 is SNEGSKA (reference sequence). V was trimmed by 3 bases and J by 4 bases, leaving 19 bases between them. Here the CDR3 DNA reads TGCAGTGCTAGTCCCGGGGGCGGGGGCCATTACAATGAGCAGTTCTTC. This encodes CSASPGGGGHYNEQFF.

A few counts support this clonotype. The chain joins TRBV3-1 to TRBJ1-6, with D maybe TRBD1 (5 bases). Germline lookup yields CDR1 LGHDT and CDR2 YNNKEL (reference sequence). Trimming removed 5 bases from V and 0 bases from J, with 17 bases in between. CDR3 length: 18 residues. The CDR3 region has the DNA TGTGCCAGCAGCAAAAATCTCGGGGGGAGCTCCTATAATTCACCCCTCCACTTT. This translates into CASSKNLGGSSYNSPLHF.

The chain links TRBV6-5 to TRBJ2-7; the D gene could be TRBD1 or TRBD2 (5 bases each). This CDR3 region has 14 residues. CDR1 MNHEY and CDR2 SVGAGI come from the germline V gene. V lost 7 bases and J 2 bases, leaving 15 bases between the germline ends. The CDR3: CASNTRDGTYEQYF. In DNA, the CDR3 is TGTGCCAGCAACACCCGGGACGGTACCTACGAGCAGTACTTC.